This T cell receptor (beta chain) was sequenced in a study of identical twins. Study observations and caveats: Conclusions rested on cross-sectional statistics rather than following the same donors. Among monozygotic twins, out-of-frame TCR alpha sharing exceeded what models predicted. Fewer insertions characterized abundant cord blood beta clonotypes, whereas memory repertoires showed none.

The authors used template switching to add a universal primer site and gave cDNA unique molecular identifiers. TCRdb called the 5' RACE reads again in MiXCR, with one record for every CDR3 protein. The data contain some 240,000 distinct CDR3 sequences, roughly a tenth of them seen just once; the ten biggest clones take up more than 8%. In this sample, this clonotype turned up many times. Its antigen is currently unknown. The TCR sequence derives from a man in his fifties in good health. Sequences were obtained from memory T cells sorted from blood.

The CDR3 DNA reads TGTGCCAGCAGCTTAAACGGGGGGGCGAGCTCCTACAATGAGCAGTTCTTC. Translation gives CASSLNGGASSYNEQFF. The chain couples TRBV11-2 to TRBJ2-1; 8 bases fit TRBD2. CDR1 is SGHAT and CDR2 is FQNNGV in the germline V gene. CDR3 length equals 17 residues. Losses at the gene ends were 2 bases for V and 0 bases for J; bases not matched to a gene: 6. Combining the CDR3 with reference TRBV11-2 and TRBJ2-1 gives the whole variable domain EAGVAQSPRYKIIEKRQSVAFWCNPISGHATLYWYQQILGQGPKLLIQFQNNGVVDDSQLPKDRFSAERLKGVDSTLKIQPAKLEDSAVYLCASSLNGGASSYNEQFFGPGTRLTVL.